Below, 2 T cell receptor beta chains from the same sample are listed, as sequenced in a study of blood T cell repertoires in COVID-19. Sequencing used immunoSEQ multiplex PCR; TCRdb keeps in-frame clones, though not all of them. The sample includes around 290,000 clones, roughly 86% of them seen just once. The sequenced sample was PBMCs or T cells enriched from blood (not recorded which). These receptors originate from a woman younger than 30 who had recovered from COVID-19.

The chain joins TRBV15 to TRBJ1-5; maybe TRBD1 (5 bases). Germline CDR1 LNHNV, CDR2 YYDKDF (reference sequence). V gave up 0 bases and J gave up 3 bases, with 12 bases separating them. The CDR3 loop spans 16 amino acids. CDR3 DNA: TGTGCCACCAGCAGAGATTTTTCAGGGAACAATCAGCCCCAGCATTTT. As protein: CATSRDFSGNNQPQHF.

The genes are TRBV9 and TRBJ2-7, with D unclear. V was clipped by 4 bases and J by 5 bases, with 13 bases between them. CDR3 length: 13 residues. Germline V gene data show CDR1 as SGDLS and CDR2 as YYNGEE. This CDR3 reads CASSLRHFDEQYF. In nucleotides, the CDR3 is TGTGCCAGCAGCCTGAGGCATTTTGACGAGCAGTACTTC.